The rows below give T cell receptor beta chains drawn from one sample of a study of T cells in localized non-small cell lung cancer. Produced via immunoSEQ multiplex PCR; TCRdb's table is partial and in-frame only. The data hold fewer than 9,000 clones, with approximately 45% observed a single time. Sequences were derived from lymph node tissue, sampled before any cancer treatment. The receptor set was obtained from a man between 40 and 69 years old with stage I lung adenocarcinoma. The CDR3 runs from the conserved cysteine through the conserved F or W. The order of the fields is clone size, D gene, V gene, J gene, CDR3 protein, CDR3 DNA. D genes are given only for firm matches. Clone size, where shown, is once, few, many, or a class for clones that have expanded.

clone_size: few; d_call: NA; v_call: TRBV28; j_call: TRBJ2-1; cdr3_aa: CASSPARTYYNEQFF; cdr3_nt: TGTGCCAGCAGCCCGGCCAGGACCTACTACAATGAGCAGTTCTTC
clone_size: medium-sized; d_call: TRBD1; v_call: TRBV11-3; j_call: TRBJ1-2; cdr3_aa: CASSPLLLPGQGSYGYTF; cdr3_nt: TGTGCCAGCAGCCCACTTCTCCTTCCGGGACAGGGGTCCTATGGCTACACCTTC
clone_size: NA; d_call: TRBD1; v_call: TRBV5-1; j_call: TRBJ1-4; cdr3_aa: CASSLTGGANEKLFF; cdr3_nt: TGCGCCAGCAGCCTGACAGGGGGGGCTAATGAAAAACTGTTTTTT
clone_size: NA; d_call: NA; v_call: TRBV28; j_call: TRBJ2-6; cdr3_aa: CASSLAGPVSGANVLTF; cdr3_nt: TGTGCCAGCAGTTTAGCGGGGCCCGTCTCTGGGGCCAACGTCCTGACTTTC
clone_size: NA; d_call: NA; v_call: TRBV30; j_call: TRBJ1-5; cdr3_aa: CAWSVDNSNQPQHF; cdr3_nt: TGTGCCTGGAGTGTAGACAATAGCAATCAGCCCCAGCATTTT
clone_size: few; d_call: NA; v_call: TRBV9; j_call: TRBJ1-1; cdr3_aa: CARCSGRYTEAFF; cdr3_nt: TGTGCCAGGTGTTCAGGGCGGTACACTGAAGCTTTCTTT
clone_size: NA; d_call: NA; v_call: TRBV30; j_call: TRBJ2-2; cdr3_aa: CAWSSGKNTGELFF; cdr3_nt: TGTGCCTGGAGTTCGGGGAAGAACACCGGGGAGCTGTTTTTT
clone_size: NA; d_call: TRBD1; v_call: TRBV18; j_call: TRBJ1-2; cdr3_aa: CASSPVTGYYGYTF; cdr3_nt: TGTGCCAGCTCACCGGTGACAGGGTACTATGGCTACACCTTC
clone_size: NA; d_call: NA; v_call: TRBV10-3; j_call: TRBJ1-2; cdr3_aa: CAISESKGGGYTF; cdr3_nt: TGTGCCATCAGTGAGTCAAAGGGTGGGGGCTACACCTTC
clone_size: NA; d_call: TRBD1; v_call: TRBV15; j_call: TRBJ1-4; cdr3_aa: CATSRSGGVNEKLFF; cdr3_nt: TGTGCTACCAGCAGATCAGGGGGCGTTAATGAAAAACTGTTTTTT